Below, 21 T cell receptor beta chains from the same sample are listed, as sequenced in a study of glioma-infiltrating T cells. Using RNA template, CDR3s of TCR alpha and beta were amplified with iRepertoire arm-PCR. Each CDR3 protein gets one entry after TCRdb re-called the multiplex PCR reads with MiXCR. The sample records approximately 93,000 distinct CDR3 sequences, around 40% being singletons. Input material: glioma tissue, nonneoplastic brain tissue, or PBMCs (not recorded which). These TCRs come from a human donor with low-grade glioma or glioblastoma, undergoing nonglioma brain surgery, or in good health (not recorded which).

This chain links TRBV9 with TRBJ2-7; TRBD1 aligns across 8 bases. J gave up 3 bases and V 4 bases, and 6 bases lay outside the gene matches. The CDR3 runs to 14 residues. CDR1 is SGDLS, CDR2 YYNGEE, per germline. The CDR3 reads CASSNDRGGYEQYF. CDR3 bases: TGTGCCAGCAGCAATGACAGGGGTGGCTACGAGCAGTACTTC.

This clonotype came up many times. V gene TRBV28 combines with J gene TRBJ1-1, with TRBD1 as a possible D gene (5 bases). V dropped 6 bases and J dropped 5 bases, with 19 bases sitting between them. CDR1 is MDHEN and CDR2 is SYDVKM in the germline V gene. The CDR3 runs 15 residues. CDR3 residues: CASRSRGGMGTEAFF. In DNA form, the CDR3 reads TGTGCCAGCAGGTCACGTGGGGGTATGGGAACTGAAGCTTTCTTT.

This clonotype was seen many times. The CDR3 coding sequence is TGTGCCAGCAGCTTAGGTGACAGCGCTGCTCAGTACTTC. It is translated as CASSLGDSAAQYF. V is TRBV7-2 and J is TRBJ2-4; tentatively, D is TRBD1 (5 bases). The germline CDR1 and CDR2 sequences are SGHTA and FQGNSA. CDR3 length equals 13 residues. V lost 1 base and J lost 12, with 13 bases in between.

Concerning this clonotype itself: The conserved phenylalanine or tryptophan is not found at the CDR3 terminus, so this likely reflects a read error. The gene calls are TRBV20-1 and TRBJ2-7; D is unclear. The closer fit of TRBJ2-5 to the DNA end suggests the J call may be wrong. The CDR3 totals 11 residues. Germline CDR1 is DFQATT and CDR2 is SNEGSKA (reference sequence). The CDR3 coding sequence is TGCAGAGCACCCGTTAAAGAGACCCAGTACCTC. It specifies CRAPVKETQYL.

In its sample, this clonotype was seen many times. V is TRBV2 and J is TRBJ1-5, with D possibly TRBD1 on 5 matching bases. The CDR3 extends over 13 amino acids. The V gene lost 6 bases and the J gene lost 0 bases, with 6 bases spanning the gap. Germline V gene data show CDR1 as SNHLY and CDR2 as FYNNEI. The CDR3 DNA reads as TGTGCCAGCAGCAGGGATAGCAATCAGCCCCAGCATTTT. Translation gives CASSRDSNQPQHF.

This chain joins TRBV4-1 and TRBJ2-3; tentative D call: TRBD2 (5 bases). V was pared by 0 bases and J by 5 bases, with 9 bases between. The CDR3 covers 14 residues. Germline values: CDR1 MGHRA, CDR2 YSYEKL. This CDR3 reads CASSQEGDKDTQYF. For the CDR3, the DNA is TGCGCCAGCAGCCAAGAGGGAGACAAAGATACGCAGTATTTT.

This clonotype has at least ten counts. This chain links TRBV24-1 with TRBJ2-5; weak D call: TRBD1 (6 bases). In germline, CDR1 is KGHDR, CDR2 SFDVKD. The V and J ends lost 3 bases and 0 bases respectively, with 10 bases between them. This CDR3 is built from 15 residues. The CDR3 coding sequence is TGTGCCACCAGTGATCCCGACAGGTACCAAGAGACCCAGTACTTC. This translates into CATSDPDRYQETQYF.

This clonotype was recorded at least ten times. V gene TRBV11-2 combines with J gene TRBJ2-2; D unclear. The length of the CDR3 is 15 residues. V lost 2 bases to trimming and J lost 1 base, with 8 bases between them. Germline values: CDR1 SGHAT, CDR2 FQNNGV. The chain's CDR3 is CASSLLAGNTGELFF. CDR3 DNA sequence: TGTGCCAGCAGCTTACTGGCAGGGAACACCGGGGAGCTGTTTTTT. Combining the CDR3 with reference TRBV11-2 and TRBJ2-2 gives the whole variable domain EAGVAQSPRYKIIEKRQSVAFWCNPISGHATLYWYQQILGQGPKLLIQFQNNGVVDDSQLPKDRFSAERLKGVDSTLKIQPAKLEDSAVYLCASSLLAGNTGELFFGEGSRLTVL.

The CDR3 protein is CASRARSTGNEQYF. CDR3 in DNA: TGTGCCAGCAGAGCAAGATCGACAGGGAACGAGCAGTACTTC. The chain has TRBV6-2 or TRBV6-3 and TRBJ2-7, with 7 bases matching TRBD1. The CDR3 is 14 residues long. Per the germline V gene, CDR1 is MNHEY and CDR2 is SVGEGT. V lost 6 bases to trimming and J lost 5 bases; unmatched junction nucleotides: 10.

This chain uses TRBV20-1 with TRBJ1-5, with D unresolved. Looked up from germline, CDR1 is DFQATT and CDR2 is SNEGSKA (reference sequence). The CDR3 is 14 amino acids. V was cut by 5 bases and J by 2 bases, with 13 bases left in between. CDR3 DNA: TGCAGTGCTGGCCAGGACCATGGCAATCAGCCCCAGCATTTT. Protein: CSAGQDHGNQPQHF.

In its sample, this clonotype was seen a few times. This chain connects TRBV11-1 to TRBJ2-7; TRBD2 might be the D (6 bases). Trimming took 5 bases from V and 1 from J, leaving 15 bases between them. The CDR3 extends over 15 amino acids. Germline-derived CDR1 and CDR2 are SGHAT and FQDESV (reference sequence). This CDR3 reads CASSPRTRGSYEQYF. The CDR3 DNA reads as TGTGCCAGCAGCCCCCGGACCCGGGGGTCCTACGAGCAGTACTTC.

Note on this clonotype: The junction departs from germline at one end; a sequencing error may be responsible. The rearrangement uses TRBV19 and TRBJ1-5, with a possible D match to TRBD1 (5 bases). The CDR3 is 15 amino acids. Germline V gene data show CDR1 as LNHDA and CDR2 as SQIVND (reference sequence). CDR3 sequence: CASSGTWQSNQPQHF. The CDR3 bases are TGTGCCAGTAGTGGGACGTGGCAGAGCAATCAGCCCCAGCACTTT.

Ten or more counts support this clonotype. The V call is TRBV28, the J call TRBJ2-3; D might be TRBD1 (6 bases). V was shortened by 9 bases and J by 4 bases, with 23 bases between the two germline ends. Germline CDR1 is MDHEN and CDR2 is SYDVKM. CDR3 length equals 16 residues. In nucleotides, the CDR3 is TGTGCCAGTGAGTCAGGGGCCCTACCCCCCTCAGATACGCAGTATTTT. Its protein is CASESGALPPSDTQYF. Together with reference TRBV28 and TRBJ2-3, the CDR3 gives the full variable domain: DVKVTQSSRYLVKRTGEKVFLECVQDMDHENMFWYRQDPGLGLRLIYFSYDVKMKEKGDIPEGYSVSREKKERFSLILESASTNQTSMYLCASESGALPPSDTQYFGPGTRLTVL.

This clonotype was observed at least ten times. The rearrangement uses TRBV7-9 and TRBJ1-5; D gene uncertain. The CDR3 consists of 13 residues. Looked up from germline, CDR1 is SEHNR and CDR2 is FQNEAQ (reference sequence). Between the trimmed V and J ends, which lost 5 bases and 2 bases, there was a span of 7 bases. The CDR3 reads CASSRDGNQPQHF. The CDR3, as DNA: TGTGCCAGCAGCAGAGATGGCAATCAGCCCCAGCATTTT.

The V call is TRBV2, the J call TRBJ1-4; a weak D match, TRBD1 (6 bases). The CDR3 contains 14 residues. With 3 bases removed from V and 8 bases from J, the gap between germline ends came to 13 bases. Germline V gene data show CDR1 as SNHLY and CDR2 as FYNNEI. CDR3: CASSDAGAKEKLFF. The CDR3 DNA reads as TGTGCCAGCAGTGATGCGGGGGCCAAGGAAAAACTGTTTTTT. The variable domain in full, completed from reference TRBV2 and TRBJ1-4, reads EPEVTQTPSHQVTQMGQEVILRCVPISNHLYFYWYRQILGQKVEFLVSFYNNEISEKSEIFDDQFSVERPDGSNFTLKIRSTKLEDSAMYFCASSDAGAKEKLFFGSGTQLSVL.

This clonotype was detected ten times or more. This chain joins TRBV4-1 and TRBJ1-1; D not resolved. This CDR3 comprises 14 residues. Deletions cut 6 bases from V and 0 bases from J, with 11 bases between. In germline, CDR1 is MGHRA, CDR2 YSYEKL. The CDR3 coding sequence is TGCGCCAGCAGTCCGGCGCAGCTGAACACTGAAGCTTTCTTT. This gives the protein CASSPAQLNTEAFF.

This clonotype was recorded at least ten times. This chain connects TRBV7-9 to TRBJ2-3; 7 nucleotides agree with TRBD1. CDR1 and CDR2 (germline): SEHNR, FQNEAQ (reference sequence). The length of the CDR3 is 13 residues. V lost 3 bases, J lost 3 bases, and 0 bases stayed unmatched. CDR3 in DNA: TGTGCCAGCAGCTTGACAGGGACAGATACGCAGTATTTT. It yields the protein CASSLTGTDTQYF. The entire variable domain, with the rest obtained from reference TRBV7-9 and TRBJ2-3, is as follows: DTGVSQNPRHKITKRGQNVTFRCDPISEHNRLYWYRQTLGQGPEFLTYFQNEAQLEKSRLLSDRFSAERPKGSFSTLEIQRTEQGDSAMYLCASSLTGTDTQYFGPGTRLTVL.

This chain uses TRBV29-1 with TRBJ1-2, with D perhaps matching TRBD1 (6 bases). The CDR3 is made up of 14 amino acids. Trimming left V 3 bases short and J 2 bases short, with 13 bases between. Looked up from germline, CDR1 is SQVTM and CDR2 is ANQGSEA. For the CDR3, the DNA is TGCAGCGTTGAGGTCCGGGACATGAACTATGGCTACACCTTC. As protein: CSVEVRDMNYGYTF.

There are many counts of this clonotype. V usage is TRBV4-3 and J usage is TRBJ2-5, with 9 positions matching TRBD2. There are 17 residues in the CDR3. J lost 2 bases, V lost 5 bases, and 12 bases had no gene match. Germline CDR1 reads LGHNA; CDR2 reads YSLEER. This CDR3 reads CASSEGKLLAGQETQYF. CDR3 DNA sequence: TGCGCCAGCAGCGAAGGGAAACTCCTAGCGGGACAAGAGACCCAGTACTTC.

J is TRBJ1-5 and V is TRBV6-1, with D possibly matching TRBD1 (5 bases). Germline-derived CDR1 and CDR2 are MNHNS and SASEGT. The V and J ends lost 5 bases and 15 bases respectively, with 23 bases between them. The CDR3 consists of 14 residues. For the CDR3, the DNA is TGTGCCAGCAGTACGCTGACAGTACAACCGGCCCGGCATTTT. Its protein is CASSTLTVQPARHF.

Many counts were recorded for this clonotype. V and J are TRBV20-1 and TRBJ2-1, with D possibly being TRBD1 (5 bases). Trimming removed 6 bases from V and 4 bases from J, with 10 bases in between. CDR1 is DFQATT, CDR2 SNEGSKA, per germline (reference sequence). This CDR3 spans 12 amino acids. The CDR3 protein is CSATRQYNEQFF. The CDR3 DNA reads TGCAGTGCAACCCGACAGTACAATGAGCAGTTCTTC.